Shown below are 27 T cell receptor beta chains from a single sample sequenced in a study of shared clonotypes between healthy human individuals. Clones were read by immunoSEQ multiplex PCR, and TCRdb kept only the in-frame ones, dropping some. The data hold roughly 640,000 clones, with around 72% observed a single time. The sample consisted of memory CD4+ T cells sorted from blood. The subset denotes: CD45RA-negative fraction. These receptors came from a woman in her 30s in good health.

This clone was counted between two and nine times. V is TRBV9 and J is TRBJ2-7, with 7 bases matching TRBD2. Germline values: CDR1 SGDLS, CDR2 YYNGEE. V shed 4 bases, J shed 1 base, and the junction held 8 bases outside the gene matches. The length of the CDR3 is 15 residues. CDR3 sequence: CASSPGGIGSYEQYF. CDR3 sequence (DNA): TGTGCCAGCAGCCCGGGAGGCATCGGGTCCTACGAGCAGTACTTC. The whole variable domain, filled in from reference TRBV9 and TRBJ2-7, reads DSGVTQTPKHLITATGQRVTLRCSPRSGDLSVYWYQQSLDQGLQFLIQYYNGEERAKGNILERFSAQQFPDLHSELNLSSLELGDSALYFCASSPGGIGSYEQYFGPGTRLTVT.

The chain employs TRBV11-2 and TRBJ1-5, with no clear D. The CDR3 totals 15 residues. V lost 1 base and J 4 bases, leaving 11 bases between the germline ends. The germline V gene has CDR1 SGHAT and CDR2 FQNNGV. The CDR3 coding sequence is TGTGCCAGCAGCTTAGGGGCAGGACCAAATCAGCCCCAGCATTTT. This sequence encodes CASSLGAGPNQPQHF.

The chain couples TRBV5-1 to TRBJ2-1; TRBD2 is a possible D gene (6 bases). Trimming pared 0 bases from V and 3 bases from J, leaving 13 bases between. The CDR3 is 16 residues long. Germline CDR1 is SGHRS and CDR2 is YFSETQ. Written as DNA, the CDR3 is TGCGCCAGCAGCTTGGTGACGGGAGTAAACTACAATGAGCAGTTCTTC. This encodes CASSLVTGVNYNEQFF.

The rearrangement links TRBV6-5 to TRBJ1-3, with 7 bases aligning to TRBD1. V shed 0 bases and J 4 bases; nucleotides not matched to a gene: 6. The length of the CDR3 is 16 residues. Germline CDR1 and CDR2: MNHEY and SVGAGI. The CDR3 sequence: CASSYSGDSLGNTIYF. The CDR3 nucleotides read TGTGCCAGCAGTTACTCAGGGGACAGCCTAGGAAACACCATATATTTT.

As regards this clone: This sequence may be a read error, since a much larger clone differs from it by one base. The chain carries TRBV7-2 and TRBJ2-2; unclear D gene. Germline V CDR1 and CDR2: SGHTA, FQGNSA. This CDR3 region has 12 residues. V was pared by 1 base and J by 7 bases, with 4 bases between. The CDR3 DNA is TGTGCCAGCAGCTTAGAAGTCGGGGAGCTGTTTTTT. This gives the protein CASSLEVGELFF.

This chain uses TRBV5-1 with TRBJ2-5; D unclear. Germline V gene data show CDR1 as SGHRS and CDR2 as YFSETQ. There are 14 residues in the CDR3. V lost 2 bases and J lost 0, with 8 bases in between. CDR3 bases: TGCGCCAGCAGCTTCGGCGGAAACCAAGAGACCCAGTACTTC. As protein: CASSFGGNQETQYF.

This clone was seen a handful of times. Other DNA sequences from this sample encode an identical CDR3 as well. This chain joins TRBV28 and TRBJ1-5; D is undetermined. Per the germline V gene, CDR1 is MDHEN and CDR2 is SYDVKM. V lost 3 bases to trimming and J lost 5 bases, with 2 bases between them. The CDR3 is 11 amino acids. CDR3 nucleotides: TGTGCCAGCAGTTTCCATCAGCCCCAGCATTTT. This encodes CASSFHQPQHF.

The V call is TRBV7-3, the J call TRBJ2-7; the match to TRBD2 covers 7 bases. The CDR3 sequence is 12 residues long. Looked up from germline, CDR1 is SGHTA and CDR2 is FQGTGA. V dropped 6 bases and J dropped 6; count of bases not matched to a gene: 5. The CDR3 is CASSPWGGEQYF. The CDR3 nucleotides are TGTGCCAGCAGTCCCTGGGGGGGCGAGCAGTACTTC.

Only a few counts were recorded for this clone. The chain links TRBV25-1 to TRBJ2-7, with 8 nucleotides matching TRBD1. This CDR3 is 12 amino acids long. Germline-derived CDR1 and CDR2 are MGHDK and SYGVNS. V trimming: 4 bases; J trimming: 6 bases; junction bases outside the gene matches: 2. DNA for the CDR3: TGTGCCAGCAGTGCGACAGGGGCCGAGCAGTACTTC. It yields the protein CASSATGAEQYF.

In regard to this clone: Other DNA sequences of this sample code for an identical CDR3. The chain has TRBV7-3 and TRBJ2-1; 14 nucleotides match TRBD2. The ends lost 5 bases at V and 7 bases at J; junction bases unmatched: 4. The germline gives CDR1 SGHTA, CDR2 FQGTGA. The CDR3 has 15 residues. The CDR3 protein is CASSPRTSGRNEQFF. DNA of the CDR3: TGTGCCAGCAGCCCCAGGACTAGCGGGAGGAATGAGCAGTTCTTC.

The table lists this clone with a count of one. The rearrangement links TRBV5-4 to TRBJ1-1, with 7 bases identical to TRBD1. CDR3 length equals 14 residues. Losses at the gene ends were 3 bases for V and 1 base for J; bases not matched to a gene: 3. Germline assignment: CDR1 SGHNT and CDR2 YYREEE (reference sequence). The CDR3 coding sequence is TGTGCCAGCAGCTGGGACAGAAAGAACACTGAAGCTTTCTTT. This codes for CASSWDRKNTEAFF.

The chain recombines TRBV11-3 with TRBJ1-1; D not resolved. Trimming removed 1 base from V and 2 bases from J, with 5 bases in between. CDR1 is SGHNT, CDR2 YENEEA, per germline. CDR3 length: 13 residues. As DNA, the CDR3 is TGTGCCAGCAGCTTAGTGCTAAACACTGAAGCTTTCTTT. It translates to CASSLVLNTEAFF.

The chain combines TRBV11-2 with TRBJ2-1; D might be TRBD2 (6 bases). The CDR3 length is 16 residues. Trimming shortened V by 1 base and J by 9 bases, and 19 bases separated the two germline ends. Germline V gene sequence: CDR1 SGHAT, CDR2 FQNNGV. Here the CDR3 DNA reads TGTGCCAGCAGCTTAGTTTGGGACTCAACGGCGGGTGAGCAGTTCTTC. Translated: CASSLVWDSTAGEQFF.

The chain carries TRBV7-8 and TRBJ1-2; possibly TRBD1 for D (5 bases). CDR1 and CDR2 from the germline V gene are SGHVS and FQNEAQ. V was cut by 1 base and J by 5 bases, with 8 bases left in between. CDR3 size: 13 residues. The CDR3 reads CASSLGQKYGYTF. For the CDR3, the DNA is TGTGCCAGCAGCTTAGGACAGAAATATGGCTACACCTTC.

The chain couples TRBV30 to TRBJ1-4; no clear D. Trimming removed 6 bases at V and 7 bases at J, with 12 bases between. CDR1 is GTSNPN and CDR2 is SVGIG in the germline V gene (reference sequence). CDR3 length equals 12 residues. As DNA, the CDR3 is TGTGCCTGTAGTTTAGTTGGTGAAAAACTGTTTTTT. Residues: CACSLVGEKLFF.

The rearrangement links TRBV28 to TRBJ1-5; tentatively, D is TRBD1 (6 bases). CDR1 MDHEN and CDR2 SYDVKM come from the germline V gene. Trimming removed 5 bases at V and 3 bases at J, with 17 bases between. CDR3 length: 16 amino acids. The DNA for the CDR3 is TGTGCCAGCAGTCTGTGGCGGGGGGGCGCCAATCAGCCCCAGCATTTT. The encoded protein is CASSLWRGGANQPQHF.

The chain's CDR3 is CASSLSATSSGNTIYF. The DNA of the CDR3 is TGTGCCAGCAGCCTTAGCGCTACCAGCTCTGGAAACACCATATATTTT. V and J are TRBV7-2 and TRBJ1-3; D remains unclear. Germline CDR1 is SGHTA and CDR2 is FQGNSA. V shed 5 bases and J shed 0 bases, with 14 bases lying between them. The CDR3 sequence is 16 residues long.

In its sample, this clone was seen once. The rearrangement uses TRBV5-1 and TRBJ2-5; perhaps TRBD1 as D (6 bases). The germline V gene has CDR1 SGHRS and CDR2 YFSETQ. The ends were cut back, 4 bases at V and 7 bases at J, with 14 bases in the middle. The CDR3 loop spans 13 amino acids. CDR3 DNA sequence: TGCGCCAGCAGCCCCCAGGGGATGGGGACCCAGTACTTC. Amino acid sequence: CASSPQGMGTQYF.

Turning to this clone: Other nucleotide sequences in the sample specify the same CDR3. The rearrangement uses TRBV7-9 and TRBJ2-3, with 7 positions matching TRBD2. There are 14 residues in the CDR3. J lost 1 base, V lost 5 bases, and 3 bases had no gene match. Per germline, CDR1 SEHNR and CDR2 FQNEAQ (reference sequence). The chain's CDR3 is CASSSGIGTDTQYF. CDR3 in DNA: TGTGCCAGCAGCAGCGGGATCGGCACAGATACGCAGTATTTT. Looking up the rest from reference TRBV7-9 and TRBJ2-3 gives the full variable domain: DTGVSQNPRHKITKRGQNVTFRCDPISEHNRLYWYRQTLGQGPEFLTYFQNEAQLEKSRLLSDRFSAERPKGSFSTLEIQRTEQGDSAMYLCASSSGIGTDTQYFGPGTRLTVL.

The CDR3 DNA reads as TGCGCCAGCAGTGTAGGTGGCGGTTACGAGCAGTACTTC. This sequence encodes CASSVGGGYEQYF. The chain recombines TRBV10-2 with TRBJ2-7; D is uncertain. CDR3 length: 13 residues. Germline CDR1 is WSHSY and CDR2 is SAAADI. Trimming cost V 4 bases and J 4 bases, with 11 bases left between them.

Details on this clone: Given a much more abundant clone one base away, this may be a read error. CDR3 region: CASKGQMNTEAFF. In DNA, the CDR3 is TGTGCCAGCAAGGGACAGATGAACACTGAAGCTTTCTTT. The V and J genes are TRBV7-2 and TRBJ1-1, with 7 bases matching TRBD1. The CDR3 length is 13 residues. Looked up from germline, CDR1 is SGHTA and CDR2 is FQGNSA. V lost 7 bases to trimming and J lost 0 bases; unmatched junction nucleotides: 2. Drawing the rest from reference TRBV7-2 and TRBJ1-1, the complete variable domain is GAGVSQSPSNKVTEKGKDVELRCDPISGHTALYWYRQSLGQGLEFLIYFQGNSAPDKSGLPSDRFSAERTGGSVSTLTIQRTQQEDSAVYLCASKGQMNTEAFFGQGTRLTVV.

This clone was counted between two and nine times. The V call is TRBV19, the J call TRBJ1-2, with D possibly being TRBD1 (5 bases). Trimming removed 3 bases from V and 6 bases from J, with 11 bases in between. Germline CDR1 is LNHDA and CDR2 is SQIVND (reference sequence). CDR3 length: 13 amino acids. CDR3: CASSMSRENGYTF. In DNA, the CDR3 is TGTGCCAGTAGTATGTCCAGGGAAAATGGCTACACCTTC.

This clone was observed a few times. The V and J genes are TRBV7-2 and TRBJ1-2; D is unclear. With 3 bases removed from V and 6 bases from J, the gap between germline ends came to 11 bases. Germline V gene lookup returns CDR1 SGHTA and CDR2 FQGNSA. The CDR3 runs 13 residues. Written as DNA, the CDR3 is TGTGCCAGCAGCTTCTACCTAACGAATGGCTACACCTTC. Its translation is CASSFYLTNGYTF.

The genes are TRBV28 and TRBJ2-6; tentative D call: TRBD1 (5 bases). Trimming stripped 6 bases from V and 2 bases from J, with 8 bases between. The CDR3 sequence is 14 residues long. Germline loops: CDR1 MDHEN, CDR2 SYDVKM. CDR3 residues: CASSQGTGANVLTF. CDR3 DNA sequence: TGTGCCAGCAGCCAGGGAACTGGGGCCAACGTCCTGACTTTC.

The chain employs TRBV11-2 and TRBJ2-7; D unclear. Trimming took off 1 base at V and 7 bases at J, with 11 bases between the two ends. The CDR3 has 13 amino acids. Germline V gene sequence: CDR1 SGHAT, CDR2 FQNNGV. Here the CDR3 reads CASSLGPPREQYF. The CDR3 bases are TGTGCCAGCAGCTTAGGCCCCCCGAGAGAGCAGTACTTC.

This chain connects TRBV19 to TRBJ2-2; unclear D gene. The V gene's germline CDR1 is LNHDA and CDR2 SQIVND (reference sequence). Trimming removed 10 bases from V and 4 bases from J, with 7 bases in between. The CDR3 loop spans 11 amino acids. The CDR3 sequence is CATKFTGELFF. CDR3 nucleotide sequence: TGTGCCACAAAATTCACCGGGGAGCTGTTTTTT.

This clone was seen once. J is TRBJ2-5 and V is TRBV2; D is possibly TRBD2 (6 bases). Germline CDR1 reads SNHLY; CDR2 reads FYNNEI. Trimming stripped 8 bases from V and 7 bases from J, with 20 bases between. The CDR3 runs to 14 residues. CDR3 amino acids: CASGRGTRRATQYF. The CDR3 DNA reads TGTGCCAGCGGACGGGGGACGCGAAGAGCGACCCAGTACTTC.